These 31 T cell receptor beta chains were all obtained from the same sample, sequenced in a study of T cells expressing NK-cell markers. TCRdb reprocessed the 5' RACE reads and reports one entry per CDR3 protein, with no DNA. This sample carries 120,000 to 150,000 distinct CDR3 sequences, with approximately 12% going to the ten biggest clones. Source material: blood T cells: a sorted CD56 or NKG2C T cell subset, CD4+ or CD8+ T cells, or bulk PBMC T cells (not recorded which). Source of these receptors: a man between 18 and 35 years old in good health.

The chain is built from TRBV6-2 or TRBV6-3 and TRBJ2-2. Germline V lookup: CDR1 MNHEY, CDR2 SVGEGT. CDR3 length equals 16 residues. CDR3 sequence: CASSFHPDLNTGELFF.

The chain carries TRBV4-1 and TRBJ2-7. CDR3 length: 13 residues. Looked up from germline, CDR1 is MGHRA and CDR2 is YSYEKL. CDR3 region: CASSQDIGYEQYF.

The chain joins TRBV15 to TRBJ2-7; TCRdb selects TRBD1, and the lack of DNA leaves this call unchecked. CDR1 LNHNV and CDR2 YYDKDF come from the germline V gene (reference sequence). The CDR3 has 15 amino acids. The chain's CDR3 is CATSSETGTFYEQYF.

The gene calls are TRBV7-9 and TRBJ1-1; TCRdb's assignment of TRBD1 cannot be checked, as there is no DNA. This CDR3 has 14 amino acids. The germline gives CDR1 SEHNR, CDR2 FQNEAQ (reference sequence). This CDR3 is CASSLTAGATEAFF.

This chain uses TRBV5-4 with TRBJ1-1; TCRdb returns TRBD1, unconfirmable since there is no DNA. Germline CDR1 and CDR2: SGHNT and YYREEE (reference sequence). The CDR3 loop spans 11 amino acids. CDR3 region: CASSHDSRVFF.

This rearrangement joins TRBV15 to TRBJ2-3; the TRBD1 assignment by TCRdb is unverifiable without DNA. The CDR3 is 16 amino acids. Per germline, CDR1 LNHNV and CDR2 YYDKDF (reference sequence). The CDR3 is CATTGTGPPFADTQYF.

This chain uses TRBV19 with TRBJ1-6. Germline-derived CDR1 and CDR2 are LNHDA and SQIVND (reference sequence). The CDR3 length is 13 residues. The chain's CDR3 is CASSYSLNSPLHF.

V gene TRBV11-2 combines with J gene TRBJ2-1; TCRdb calls TRBD2, which cannot be checked without DNA. The CDR3 covers 17 residues. The V gene's germline CDR1 is SGHAT and CDR2 FQNNGV. The CDR3 sequence is CASSSQTFSGGYNEQFF.

The chain couples TRBV19 to TRBJ2-2. The CDR3 spans 15 residues. The germline V gene has CDR1 LNHDA and CDR2 SQIVND (reference sequence). This CDR3 reads CASSSYRGSAGELFF. The variable domain in full, with the rest retrieved from reference TRBV19 and TRBJ2-2, is DGGITQSPKYLFRKEGQNVTLSCEQNLNHDAMYWYRQDPGQGLRLIYYSQIVNDFQKGDIAEGYSVSREKKESFPLTVTSAQKNPTAFYLCASSSYRGSAGELFFGEGSRLTVL.

The chain uses TRBV15 and TRBJ2-3; without DNA, the TCRdb call of TRBD2 cannot be checked. Germline CDR1 LNHNV, CDR2 YYDKDF (reference sequence). CDR3 length: 17 residues. CDR3 in amino acids: CATSSSFSGGATDTQYF. The whole variable domain, filled in from reference TRBV15 and TRBJ2-3, reads DAMVIQNPRYQVTQFGKPVTLSCSQTLNHNVMYWYQQKSSQAPKLLFHYYDKDFNNEADTPDNFQSRRPNTSFCFLDIRSPGLGDTAMYLCATSSSFSGGATDTQYFGPGTRLTVL.

The chain combines TRBV30 with TRBJ2-3. This CDR3 spans 12 amino acids. CDR1 and CDR2 from the germline V gene are GTSNPN and SVGIG (reference sequence). The CDR3 sequence: CAWTAATDTQYF.

This chain connects TRBV7-8 to TRBJ2-7. The CDR3 is 17 amino acids. Germline V gene sequence: CDR1 SGHVS, CDR2 FQNEAQ. The CDR3 loop is CASSLGYVRSESYEQYF.

The chain is built from TRBV20-1 and TRBJ2-4; the TRBD1 assignment by TCRdb is unverifiable without DNA. Germline loops: CDR1 DFQATT, CDR2 SNEGSKA (reference sequence). This CDR3 is 13 amino acids long. The CDR3 protein is CSARGRGGNIQYF.

V usage is TRBV5-1 and J usage is TRBJ2-1. Germline assignment: CDR1 SGHRS and CDR2 YFSETQ. The CDR3 extends over 15 amino acids. The CDR3: CASSFAESSYNEQFF.

V and J are TRBV5-4 and TRBJ2-3; TCRdb picks TRBD1, but there is no DNA to check that call. This CDR3 region has 15 residues. Germline CDR1 is SGHNT and CDR2 is YYREEE (reference sequence). CDR3 amino acids: CASSLGQPTTDTQYF.

The chain recombines TRBV5-1 with TRBJ2-1; TCRdb calls TRBD2, which cannot be checked without DNA. The CDR3 contains 13 residues. CDR1 SGHRS and CDR2 YFSETQ come from the germline V gene. The CDR3 sequence is CASSVTSINEQFF.

V usage is TRBV10-1 and J usage is TRBJ2-5. Looked up from germline, CDR1 is WNHNN and CDR2 is SYGVQD (reference sequence). The CDR3 contains 14 residues. The CDR3 protein is CASSEGVRQETQYF.

V is TRBV7-9 and J is TRBJ1-2. Germline values: CDR1 SEHNR, CDR2 FQNEAQ (reference sequence). The CDR3 has 14 residues. CDR3 region: CASSSLGWTDGYTF.

The gene calls are TRBV5-6 and TRBJ2-7; TCRdb names TRBD2, which stays unverified in the absence of DNA. The CDR3 runs to 18 residues. CDR1 and CDR2 (germline): SGHDT, YYEEEE. CDR3 loop: CASSSDRGLAEDSYEQYF. The variable domain in full, completed from reference TRBV5-6 and TRBJ2-7, reads DAGVTQSPTHLIKTRGQQVTLRCSPKSGHDTVSWYQQALGQGPQFIFQYYEEEERQRGNFPDRFSGHQFPNYSSELNVNALLLGDSALYLCASSSDRGLAEDSYEQYFGPGTRLTVT.

This chain links TRBV7-7 with TRBJ2-1; TCRdb selects TRBD2, and the lack of DNA leaves this call unchecked. The CDR3 runs to 16 residues. CDR1 and CDR2 (germline): SSHAT, FNYEAQ (reference sequence). The chain's CDR3 is CASSPITLAGNNEQFF.

The J gene is TRBJ2-2, the V gene TRBV7-9; the D call of TRBD1 rests on TCRdb alone, since no DNA is present to check it. The CDR3 has 16 amino acids. The V gene's germline CDR1 is SEHNR and CDR2 FQNEAQ (reference sequence). The CDR3 loop is CASSFWERTGTGELFF.

The rearrangement links TRBV27 to TRBJ2-1; TCRdb designates TRBD2, a call that cannot be tested without DNA. This CDR3 spans 15 amino acids. From germline, CDR1 is MNHEY and CDR2 SMNVEV (reference sequence). CDR3: CASSLSSGLYNEQFF.

The CDR3 loop is CASSLESFRGLNTEAFF. The V and J genes are TRBV5-1 and TRBJ1-1; lacking DNA, the TRBD1 call made by TCRdb goes unchecked. CDR3 length equals 17 residues. CDR1 and CDR2 (germline): SGHRS, YFSETQ.

The chain recombines TRBV5-1 with TRBJ2-5; the D gene TCRdb calls, TRBD2, cannot be checked with no DNA. The CDR3 has 17 amino acids. CDR1 and CDR2 from the germline V gene are SGHRS and YFSETQ. This chain's CDR3 is CASSTDLLATRQETQYF.

The rearrangement links TRBV7-6 to TRBJ2-5. The CDR3 sequence is 11 residues long. The germline V gene encodes CDR1 SGHVS and CDR2 FNYEAQ. The chain's CDR3 is CASSSPETQYF.

The chain couples TRBV12-3 or TRBV12-4 to TRBJ2-5; the D gene TCRdb calls, TRBD1, cannot be checked with no DNA. The CDR3 has 15 residues. The CDR3 loop is CASRILTGAEETQYF.

The rearrangement links TRBV7-3 to TRBJ2-1; TCRdb's assignment of TRBD2 cannot be checked, as there is no DNA. Per germline, CDR1 SGHTA and CDR2 FQGTGA. This CDR3 contains 16 residues. The CDR3: CASSLTGLEDGNEQFF.

The rearrangement uses TRBV5-1 and TRBJ1-1; TCRdb returns TRBD1, unconfirmable since there is no DNA. The CDR3 is made up of 14 amino acids. In germline, CDR1 is SGHRS, CDR2 YFSETQ. CDR3 in amino acids: CASSPGPLGAEAFF.

CDR3 protein: CASSLSGNSYNEQFF. The chain joins TRBV7-6 to TRBJ2-1. Per the germline V gene, CDR1 is SGHVS and CDR2 is FNYEAQ. The CDR3 spans 15 residues.

The chain carries TRBV12-3 or TRBV12-4 and TRBJ2-1. This CDR3 has 16 amino acids. CDR3 region: CASSLDPALSYNEQFF.

The chain is built from TRBV2 and TRBJ2-4. CDR3 length equals 13 residues. The V gene's germline CDR1 is SNHLY and CDR2 FYNNEI. CDR3 residues: CASSPVAKNIQYF.